This TCR beta chain originates from a study of cytomegalovirus exposure and HLA in healthy donors. Study background: Most donors, 81% of approximately 400 genotyped, fell in the Caucasian-associated ancestry cluster. Whole-study results and caveats: Cytomegalovirus status was reportedly diagnosed by the classifier with high specificity and sensitivity. An observed cluster of highly shared sequence variants was recorded as a likely sequencing artifact. A later look showed TCR association rates differing by HLA locus, highest for DRB1 and lowest for HLA-C.

Both 60 Vbeta primers and 13 Jbeta primers went into the PCR. Sequencing used immunoSEQ multiplex PCR; TCRdb keeps in-frame clones, though not all of them. The sample carries 180,000 or so clones, 80% to 90% recorded once. Trimming removed 4 bases from V and 9 bases from J, with 27 bases in between. CDR3 length: 17 residues. The germline CDR1 and CDR2 sequences are SGHRS and YFSETQ. Notes on this clone: The antigen is unknown.

Sequencing was performed on PBMCs. The J gene is TRBJ2-3, the V gene TRBV5-1; TRBD2 might be the D (7 bases). This receptor was identified in a man between 18 and 29 years old in good health and CMV-seropositive. The CDR3: CASSPGGGGPSFDTQYF. CDR3 nucleotides: TGCGCCAGCAGCCCCGGGGGCGGGGGACCCTCCTTCGACACGCAGTATTTT.